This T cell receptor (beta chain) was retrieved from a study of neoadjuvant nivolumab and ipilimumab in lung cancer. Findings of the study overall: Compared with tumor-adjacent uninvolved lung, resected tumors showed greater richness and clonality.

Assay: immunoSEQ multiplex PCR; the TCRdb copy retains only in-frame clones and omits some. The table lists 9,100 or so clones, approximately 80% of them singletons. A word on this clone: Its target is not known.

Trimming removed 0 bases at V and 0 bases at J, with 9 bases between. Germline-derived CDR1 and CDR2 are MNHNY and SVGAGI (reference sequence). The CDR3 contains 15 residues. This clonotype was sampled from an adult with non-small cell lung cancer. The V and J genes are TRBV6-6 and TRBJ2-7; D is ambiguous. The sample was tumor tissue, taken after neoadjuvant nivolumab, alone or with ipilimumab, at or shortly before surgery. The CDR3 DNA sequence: TGTGCCAGCAGTTACTCGTCCCCACCCTCCTACGAGCAGTACTTC. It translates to CASSYSSPPSYEQYF.